A selection of T cell receptor beta chains follows, all from one sample in a study of early T cells in non-severe SARS-CoV-2 infection. In TCRdb, the 5' RACE reads were re-called with MiXCR into one record per CDR3 protein. The sample has under 85,000 distinct CDR3 sequences; 10% to 12% are singletons. The sequencing used whole blood, collected at baseline. The receptors here all came from an adult who was a healthcare worker with PCR-confirmed SARS-CoV-2 infection or an uninfected control (not recorded which). The CDR3 runs from the conserved cysteine through the conserved F or W. Fields, in order: J gene, V gene, clone size, D gene, CDR3 protein, CDR3 DNA. D genes are given only for firm matches. Rows may omit the clone size; those that give it use once, few, many or a size class.

j_gene: TRBJ2-1
v_gene: TRBV10-3
abundance: many
d_gene: TRBD1
CDR3aa: CAISELDRVPPFYNEQFF
CDR3nt: TGTGCCATCAGTGAGCTTGACAGGGTCCCCCCGTTTTACAATGAGCAGTTCTTC

j_gene: TRBJ2-3
v_gene: TRBV20-1
abundance: few
d_gene: .
CDR3aa: CSARLVTDTQYF
CDR3nt: TGCAGTGCTAGACTTGTCACAGATACGCAGTATTTT

j_gene: TRBJ2-1
v_gene: TRBV20-1
abundance: .
d_gene: TRBD2
CDR3aa: CSAVGGLAYNEQFF
CDR3nt: TGCAGTGCTGTGGGAGGACTAGCCTACAATGAGCAGTTCTTC

j_gene: TRBJ2-1
v_gene: TRBV5-7
abundance: many
d_gene: .
CDR3aa: CASSPWDFYNEQFF
CDR3nt: TGTGCCAGCAGCCCCTGGGACTTCTACAATGAGCAGTTCTTC

j_gene: TRBJ2-3
v_gene: TRBV10-3
abundance: .
d_gene: .
CDR3aa: CAISGDGADTQYF
CDR3nt: TGTGCCATCTCTGGGGATGGGGCAGATACGCAGTATTTT

j_gene: TRBJ1-1
v_gene: TRBV20-1
abundance: .
d_gene: .
CDR3aa: CSAHRDQNTEAFF
CDR3nt: TGCAGTGCCCACAGGGACCAGAACACTGAAGCTTTCTTT

j_gene: TRBJ2-1
v_gene: TRBV5-1
abundance: few
d_gene: .
CDR3aa: CASSRGAPLGEQFF
CDR3nt: TGCGCCAGCTCTAGAGGAGCTCCCTTAGGGGAGCAGTTCTTC

j_gene: TRBJ1-2
v_gene: TRBV10-3
abundance: few
d_gene: .
CDR3aa: CAISDGPGANYGYTF
CDR3nt: TGTGCCATCAGTGATGGGCCGGGAGCTAACTATGGCTACACCTTC

j_gene: TRBJ2-7
v_gene: TRBV10-2
abundance: .
d_gene: .
CDR3aa: CASSNGRGWQEQYF
CDR3nt: TGCGCCAGCAGTAACGGAAGGGGCTGGCAGGAGCAGTACTTC

j_gene: TRBJ2-7
v_gene: TRBV6-2/TRBV6-3
abundance: few
d_gene: TRBD2
CDR3aa: CASSYAGRARDGSYEQYF
CDR3nt: TGTGCCAGCAGTTACGCCGGGAGGGCCCGGGATGGGTCCTACGAGCAGTACTTC

j_gene: TRBJ2-1
v_gene: TRBV7-2
abundance: .
d_gene: TRBD1
CDR3aa: CASSAFRGQVQFF
CDR3nt: TGTGCCAGCAGCGCGTTTAGGGGACAGGTGCAGTTCTTC

j_gene: TRBJ1-2
v_gene: TRBV27
abundance: medium-sized
d_gene: TRBD1
CDR3aa: CASSLQGGNYGYTF
CDR3nt: TGTGCCAGCAGTTTGCAGGGGGGGAACTATGGCTACACCTTC

j_gene: TRBJ2-2
v_gene: TRBV19
abundance: .
d_gene: TRBD1
CDR3aa: CASSGQGSTGELFF
CDR3nt: TGTGCCAGTAGTGGACAGGGCAGCACCGGGGAGCTGTTTTTT

j_gene: TRBJ2-6
v_gene: TRBV28
abundance: many
d_gene: TRBD1
CDR3aa: CASRAYRGPGANVLTF
CDR3nt: TGTGCCAGCAGAGCTTACAGGGGCCCCGGGGCCAACGTCCTGACTTTC

j_gene: TRBJ2-1
v_gene: TRBV7-3
abundance: few
d_gene: TRBD2
CDR3aa: CASSLAGGNEQFF
CDR3nt: TGTGCCAGCAGCTTAGCGGGAGGAAATGAGCAGTTCTTC

j_gene: TRBJ1-6
v_gene: TRBV7-9
abundance: few
d_gene: TRBD1
CDR3aa: CASSRRDRGNNSPLHF
CDR3nt: TGTGCCAGCAGCCGCCGGGACAGGGGTAATAATTCACCCCTCCACTTT

j_gene: TRBJ2-2
v_gene: TRBV9
abundance: .
d_gene: .
CDR3aa: CASSVGSQGTGELFF
CDR3nt: TGTGCCAGCAGCGTAGGCAGTCAGGGAACCGGGGAGCTGTTTTTT

j_gene: TRBJ2-7
v_gene: TRBV5-6
abundance: .
d_gene: TRBD2
CDR3aa: CASSPSGSGPYEQYF
CDR3nt: TGTGCCAGCAGCCCTAGCGGGAGTGGGCCCTACGAGCAGTACTTC

j_gene: TRBJ2-1
v_gene: TRBV20-1
abundance: many
d_gene: TRBD1
CDR3aa: CSAYAGTGGYEQFF
CDR3nt: TGCAGTGCTTACGCCGGGACAGGGGGGTATGAGCAGTTCTTC

j_gene: TRBJ1-2
v_gene: TRBV20-1
abundance: .
d_gene: .
CDR3aa: CSARQSYGYTF
CDR3nt: TGCAGTGCTCGGCAGTCCTATGGCTACACCTTC